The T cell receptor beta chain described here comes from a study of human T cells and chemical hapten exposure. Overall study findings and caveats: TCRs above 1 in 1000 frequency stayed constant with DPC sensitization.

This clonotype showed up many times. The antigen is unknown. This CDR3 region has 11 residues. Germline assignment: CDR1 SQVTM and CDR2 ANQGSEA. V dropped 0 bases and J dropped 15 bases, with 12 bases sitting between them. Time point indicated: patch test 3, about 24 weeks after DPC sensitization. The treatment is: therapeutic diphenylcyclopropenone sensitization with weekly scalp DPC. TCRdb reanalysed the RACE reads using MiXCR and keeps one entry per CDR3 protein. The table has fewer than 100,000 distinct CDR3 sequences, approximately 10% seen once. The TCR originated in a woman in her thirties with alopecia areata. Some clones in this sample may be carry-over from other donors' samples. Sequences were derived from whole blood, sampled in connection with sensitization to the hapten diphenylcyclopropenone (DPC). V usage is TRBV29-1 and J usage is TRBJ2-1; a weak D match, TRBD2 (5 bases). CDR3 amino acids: CSVEDLTSSFF. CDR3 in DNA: TGCAGCGTTGAAGATCTAACTAGTTCGTTCTTC.